This record concerns one TCR beta chain sequence. These data belong to a study of Ad26.COV2.S vaccination and SARS-CoV-2 variants. Study information: Into the muscle, Ad26.COV2.S was dosed once or twice, 56 days apart.

TCRdb keeps only in-frame clones here, not all; method: immunoSEQ multiplex PCR. This repertoire shows 400,000 to 450,000 clones, approximately 90% found once; its top ten account for approximately 12%. Described treatment: 19 received Ad26.COV2.S at low or high dose, single or two shots; roughly 5 received placebo; per-sample allocation not given. Sampling happened 63 days after the first vaccine or placebo injection. Expression of Wuhan-strain SARS-CoV-2 spike came from the Ad26 vector that formed the vaccine. The CDR3 spans 15 residues. Germline trimming cut 4 bases from V and 12 bases from J; bases unmatched to any gene: 8. The germline V gene encodes CDR1 SGDLS and CDR2 YYNGEE.

This clonotype originated in a person between 18 and 59 years old who received the Ad26.COV2.S COVID-19 vaccine or a placebo. Specimen: peripheral blood, collected in a trial of Ad26.COV2.S vaccine versus placebo. V gene TRBV9 combines with J gene TRBJ2-1; TRBD2 agrees at 15 bases. The CDR3 loop reads CASSPGLAGGPVQFF. The DNA for the CDR3 is TGTGCCAGCAGCCCAGGACTAGCGGGAGGGCCGGTGCAGTTCTTC.